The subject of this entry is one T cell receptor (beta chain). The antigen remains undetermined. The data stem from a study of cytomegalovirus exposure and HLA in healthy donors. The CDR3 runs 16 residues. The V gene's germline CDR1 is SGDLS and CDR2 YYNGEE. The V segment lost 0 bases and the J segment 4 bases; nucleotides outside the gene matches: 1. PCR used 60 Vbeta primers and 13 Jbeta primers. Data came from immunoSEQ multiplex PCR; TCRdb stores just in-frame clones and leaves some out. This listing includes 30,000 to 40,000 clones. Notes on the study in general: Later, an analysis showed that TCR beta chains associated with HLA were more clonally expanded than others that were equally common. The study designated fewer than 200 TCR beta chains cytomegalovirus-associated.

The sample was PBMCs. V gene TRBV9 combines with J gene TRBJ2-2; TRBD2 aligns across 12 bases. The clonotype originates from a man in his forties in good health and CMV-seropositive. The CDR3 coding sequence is TGTGCCAGCAGCGTAGGACTAGCGGGAGTCACCGGGGAGCTGTTTTTT. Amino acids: CASSVGLAGVTGELFF.